Included here is one TCR beta chain sequence, with context. No antigen is known for it. Infants served as donors; they were healthy and Finnish and were having corrective surgery for congenital heart defects. A roughly 0.45-1 mL peripheral blood aliquot was taken intraoperatively from four of eight donors. The assay was immunoSEQ multiplex PCR, and TCRdb's table has in-frame clones only and misses some. The sample holds 45,000 to 75,000 clones, about 93% seen once. This sample was included in a study of human thymus T cells. General study results and limits: Gene usage (both V and J) appeared biased in thymic and blood repertoires.

CDR3 size: 14 residues. V was pared by 8 bases and J by 2 bases, with 16 bases between. The V gene's germline CDR1 is SGHAT and CDR2 FQDESV (reference sequence). The chain recombines TRBV11-1 with TRBJ2-7; D call uncertain. This sequence was found in a boy in the first two years of life with a congenital heart defect but otherwise immunologically healthy. Sequenced sample: blood. The CDR3 region has the DNA TGTGCCAGCGCTAAGACGAGGCCACCCTACGAGCAGTACTTC. It codes for CASAKTRPPYEQYF.